In this sample, the clone carrying this T cell receptor (beta chain) turned up a few times. Its antigen is still unknown. Germline V gene lookup returns CDR1 MNHEY and CDR2 SVGEGT. This CDR3 has 14 amino acids. V lost 7 bases to trimming and J lost 3 bases, with 13 bases between them. The entry originates in a study of response to subunit inactivated influenza vaccine. Study-wide results and limits: Few additional T cells are recruited per seasonal influenza vaccination, authors suggested.

TCRdb re-called the RT-PCR reads with MiXCR, one entry per CDR3 protein. The sample records about 700,000 distinct CDR3 sequences, over 11% being singletons. The chain joins TRBV6-2 or TRBV6-3 to TRBJ1-5, with D tentatively TRBD1 (5 bases). Sequenced here: PBMCs from blood, sampled approximately 15 days before vaccination. The receptor was derived from a man aged 50 or older who received an inactivated influenza vaccine. For the CDR3, the DNA is TGTGCCAGCACCGGGGGACGGAACAATCAGCCCCAGCATTTT. It is translated as CASTGGRNNQPQHF.